Included here is one TCR beta chain sequence, with context. It was into CD45RA+ naive and CD45RA-negative memory subsets that the CD4+ cells were split. Germline V CDR1 and CDR2: MDHEN, SYDVKM. CDR3 length equals 14 residues. The V and J ends lost 3 bases and 1 base respectively, with 9 bases between them. These data are taken from a study of shared clonotypes between healthy human individuals. Generated by immunoSEQ multiplex PCR, the TCRdb table keeps only in-frame clones and is missing some. The repertoire has about 1.1 million clones, approximately 75% of them found once; the top ten carry approximately 0.95%.

The sequence was collected from a man aged 18 to 29 in good health. Some clones in this sample may be carry-over from other donors' samples. J is TRBJ1-1 and V is TRBV28; D gene uncertain. Sequencing was performed on memory CD4+ T cells from PBMCs. Subset here: CD45RA-negative fraction. CDR3 sequence (DNA): TGTGCCAGCAGTTTTTGGCGGCCGAACACTGAAGCTTTCTTT. Its translation: CASSFWRPNTEAFF.